The sequence of this T cell receptor (beta chain) was determined in a study of Ad26.COV2.S vaccination and SARS-CoV-2 variants. For the study at large: Ad26.COV2.S was injected intramuscularly once or twice, 56 days apart. Findings of the study overall: Researchers reported similar non-spike TCR breadth in vaccine and placebo recipients.

The treatment here: about 20 received Ad26.COV2.S at low or high dose, single or two shots; roughly five received placebo; per-sample allocation not given. Collection of the samples took place on day 63 after the first injection of vaccine or placebo. A note on this clone: What it binds is not known.

Some clones are missing from TCRdb's copy, which holds only in-frame ones; the method was immunoSEQ multiplex PCR. The sample holds roughly 320,000 clones; 85% are singletons and the top ten take approximately 2.1%. The sample consisted of peripheral blood, taken in a trial of Ad26.COV2.S vaccine versus placebo. This TCR came from a person between 18 and 59 years old who received the Ad26.COV2.S COVID-19 vaccine or a placebo.

The CDR3 region has the DNA TGTGCCAGCAGCCTCGAAGGGACGGCGACCTACGAGCAGTACTTC. Protein: CASSLEGTATYEQYF. The chain couples TRBV9 to TRBJ2-7, with D perhaps matching TRBD1 or TRBD2 (5 bases each). CDR1 and CDR2 (germline): SGDLS, YYNGEE. Trimming stripped 4 bases from V and 2 bases from J, with 16 bases between. The CDR3 length is 15 residues. Based on the CDR3 plus reference TRBV9 and TRBJ2-7, the full variable domain is DSGVTQTPKHLITATGQRVTLRCSPRSGDLSVYWYQQSLDQGLQFLIQYYNGEERAKGNILERFSAQQFPDLHSELNLSSLELGDSALYFCASSLEGTATYEQYFGPGTRLTVT.